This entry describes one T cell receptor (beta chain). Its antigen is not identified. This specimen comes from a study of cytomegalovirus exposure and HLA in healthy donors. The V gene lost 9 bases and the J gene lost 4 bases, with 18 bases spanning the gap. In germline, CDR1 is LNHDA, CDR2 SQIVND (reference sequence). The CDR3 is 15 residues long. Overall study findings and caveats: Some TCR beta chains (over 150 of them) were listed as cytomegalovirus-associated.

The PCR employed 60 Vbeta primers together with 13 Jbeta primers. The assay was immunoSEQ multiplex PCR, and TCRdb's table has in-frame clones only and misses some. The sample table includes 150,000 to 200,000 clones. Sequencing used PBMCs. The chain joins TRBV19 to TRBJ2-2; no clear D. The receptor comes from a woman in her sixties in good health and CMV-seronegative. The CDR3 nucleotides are TGTGCCAGCCTCACCGGCCTAGAGGTCACCGGGGAGCTGTTTTTT. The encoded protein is CASLTGLEVTGELFF.